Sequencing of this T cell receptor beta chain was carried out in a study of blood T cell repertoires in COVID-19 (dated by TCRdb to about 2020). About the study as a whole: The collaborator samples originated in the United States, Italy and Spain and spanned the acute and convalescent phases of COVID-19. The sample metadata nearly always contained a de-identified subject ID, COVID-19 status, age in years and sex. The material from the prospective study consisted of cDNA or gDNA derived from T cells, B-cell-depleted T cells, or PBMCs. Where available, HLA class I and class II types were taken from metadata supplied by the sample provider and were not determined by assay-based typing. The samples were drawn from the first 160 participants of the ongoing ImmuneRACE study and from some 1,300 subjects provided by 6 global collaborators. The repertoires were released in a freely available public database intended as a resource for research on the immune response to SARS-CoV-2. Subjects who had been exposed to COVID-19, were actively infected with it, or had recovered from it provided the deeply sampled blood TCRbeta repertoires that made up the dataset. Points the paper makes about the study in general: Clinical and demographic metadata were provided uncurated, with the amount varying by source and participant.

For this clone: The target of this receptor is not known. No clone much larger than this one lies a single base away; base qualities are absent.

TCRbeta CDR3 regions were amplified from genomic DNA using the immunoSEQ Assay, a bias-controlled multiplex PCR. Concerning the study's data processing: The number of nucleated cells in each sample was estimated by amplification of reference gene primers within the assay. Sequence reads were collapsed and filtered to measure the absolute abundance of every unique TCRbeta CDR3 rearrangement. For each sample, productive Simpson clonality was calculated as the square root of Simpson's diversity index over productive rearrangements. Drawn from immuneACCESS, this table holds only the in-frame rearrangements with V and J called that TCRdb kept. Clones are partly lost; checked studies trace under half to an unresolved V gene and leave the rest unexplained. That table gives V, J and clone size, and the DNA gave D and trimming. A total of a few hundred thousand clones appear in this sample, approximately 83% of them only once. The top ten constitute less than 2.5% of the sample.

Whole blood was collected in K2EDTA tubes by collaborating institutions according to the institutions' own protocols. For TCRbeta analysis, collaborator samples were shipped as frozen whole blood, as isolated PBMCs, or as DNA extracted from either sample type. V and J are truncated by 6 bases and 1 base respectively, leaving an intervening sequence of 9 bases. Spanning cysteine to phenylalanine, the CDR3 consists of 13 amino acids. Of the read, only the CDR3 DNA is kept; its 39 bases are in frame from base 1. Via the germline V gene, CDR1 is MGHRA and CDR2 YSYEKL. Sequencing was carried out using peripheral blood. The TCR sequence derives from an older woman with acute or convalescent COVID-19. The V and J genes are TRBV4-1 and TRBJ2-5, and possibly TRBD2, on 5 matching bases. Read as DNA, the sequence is TGCGCCAGCAGGGCACTAGGCCAAGAGACCCAGTACTTC. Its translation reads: CASRALGQETQYF.